This T cell receptor (beta chain) comes out of a study of regulatory T cells in long-lasting Graves disease (dated by TCRdb to the early 2020s). Notes on the research overall: In the newly diagnosed Graves' disease group, patients had been taking antithyroid drugs for less than 3 months. TCR sequencing covered 13 persistent and some 20 newly diagnosed Graves' disease patients, around 33 samples in total. The study was registered as a clinical trial and conducted in China. Persistent Graves' disease patients were compared with newly diagnosed Graves' disease patients by peripheral blood TCR sequencing and RNA sequencing. The investigation overall reported the following: Sequencing and analysis were limited to the TCR beta chain. Compared with newly diagnosed patients, persistent Graves' disease patients had lower TCR Shannon entropy and fewer highly expanded clones, which suggests clonal expansion. The authors noted that the small sample size was a limitation that may lower accuracy. TRBV28, TRBJ1-2 and TRBJ2-5 were preferentially used in persistent disease, while TRBV20-1 and TRBJ2-1 were favored in newly diagnosed disease. Persistent patients shared more public clonotypes among themselves (around 3,000) than newly diagnosed patients did (more than 950). Because the primary lesion, thyroid tissue, could not be accessed, the study looked at peripheral blood alone.

The sample's time point, from its label and the paper: newly diagnosed GD, antithyroid drugs for less than 3 months. RNA was extracted from PBMCs in TRIzol for both TCR sequencing and RNA sequencing. The diagnosis of Graves' disease followed American Thyroid Association guidelines. Patients for the study were recruited at an endocrinology department in Xi'an, China. Each patient gave approximately 10 milliliters of peripheral blood, collected in an EDTA anticoagulant tube. PBMCs were isolated by Ficoll Paque Plus density gradient separation without further T cell sorting. An Agilent 2100 Bioanalyzer and agarose gel were used to assess RNA quality, and a NanoDrop 2000 was used to measure RNA concentration. The table lists this clonotype with a few counts. What this receptor recognizes is not known. No qualities accompany the bases; no much larger clone lies one base away. Receptor amplification or capture employed multiplex PCR. Sequencing used an Illumina HiSeq 4000. CDR3 regions were amplified by Arm-PCR with iRepertoire HTBI primers to construct TCR beta libraries. PCR products were gel purified before sequencing. Per the authors' processing: Gene usage analysis of CDR3 amino acid clonotypes used the 60 to 75 TRBV and more than 13 TRBJ segments found across samples. COPE and FqMerger were used to merge filtered high-quality paired reads into contigs. BLAST was used to align contigs to IMGT TRBV, TRBD and TRBJ reference genes, and CDR3 was defined according to IMGT. Clonotypes above 0.1% frequency were classified as highly expanded clones. Shannon entropy served as the measure of repertoire diversity, while the Gini coefficient captured V-J evenness. A clonotype found in more than one individual was treated as public. The public reads were reanalyzed by TCRdb: fastp trimming at Q25, MiXCR alignment, in-frame beta chains only. Here each entry gathers all rows of one CDR3 protein and keeps the most common genes and DNA. Clone size and V and J calls follow TCRdb, not the original study. In all, the sample holds around 470,000 distinct CDR3 sequences, and roughly 15% of those were seen once. The ten largest make up around a sixth of the sample.

From the germline V gene (reference sequence), CDR1 is MNHEY and CDR2 is SMNVEV. The CDR3 starts with the cysteine, ends with the phenylalanine, and has 13 residues. Just the 39-base CDR3 DNA is kept, in frame starting at base 1. Here V drops 5 bases and J drops 4 bases, and the junction holds 5 bases not matched to any gene. This sample also belongs to another study, concerning T cells in Graves' hyperthyroidism and ophthalmopathy. As that second study puts it: Stable Graves' hyperthyroidism was defined as the absence of progression to ophthalmopathy over 18 months of follow-up. Hyperthyroidism patients were newly diagnosed, with disease duration under 2 months, and aged 18 to 65 years. The study excluded patients with uncontrolled infections, other autoimmune diseases, pregnancy or lactation. Diagnoses relied on clinical symptoms, serum thyroxine and TRAb, thyroid ultrasound and orbital computed tomography. For the first round of RT-PCR on the TCR CDR3, the HTBI primer set was used together with the Qiagen OneStep RT-PCR kit. Most expanded thyroid clonotypes (frequency above 0.001) were also found in blood, which suggests that blood repertoires may mirror thyroid immune responses. A model built on a 13 V-J signature distinguished ophthalmopathy from stable hyperthyroidism, reaching around 87% sensitivity and under 84% specificity in cross-validation and 80%/75% in testing. During validation, the model predicted progression to ophthalmopathy a median of approximately six months ahead of onset, with around 65% sensitivity and roughly 75% specificity. TCR V-J signatures able to tell the groups apart were searched for in a discovery cohort of 90 to 100 patients, of whom about 40 had Graves' ophthalmopathy and around 58 had stable Graves' hyperthyroidism. Prospective prediction of ophthalmopathy was tested in an independent validation cohort of fewer than 20 hyperthyroidism patients and 17 patients who later progressed to ophthalmopathy. The 90 to 100 discovery patients were randomly divided into training and test sets at a 7:3 ratio. In addition, the study compared T-cell repertoires in thyroid tissue and in blood from about 6 Graves' hyperthyroidism patients. After blood sampling, hyperthyroidism patients were treated with methimazole at a starting dose of 30 mg daily, and ophthalmopathy patients were treated with high-dose intravenous methylprednisolone. The libraries were constructed in a second round of multiplex PCR and then size-selected and purified. The libraries were sequenced on an Illumina HiSeq2000 using paired-end 100 bp reads. SOAPnuke was used to process the raw data, throwing out any read that contained adapters or uncalled bases, had a mean Phred below 15, or lacked an exact constant-primer or identifier match. High-quality paired reads were merged using COPE v1.2.5, and each unique nucleotide sequence was defined as a clonotype. Clonotypes were aligned to IMGT TRBV, TRBD and TRBJ reference segments using MiTCR v1.1. The analysis was restricted to V-J combinations with a frequency above 0.0001, which together covered over 99% of the repertoires. The TCS score was defined as F50 (clonal expansion) divided by E x V (chaos), with BLOSUM62-based TCRdist calculated between CDR3 peptides within each V-J. Welch's t-statistics and random forest reduced 450 to 600 V-J features to about 12, which were used in a naive Bayes classifier (R e1071). No statistical method was used to set the sample size in advance, and investigators knew the group allocation. According to the paper, TCR Vbeta CDR3 sequencing was carried out on over 130 peripheral blood samples, which came from 40 to 45 ophthalmopathy, some 73 hyperthyroidism and about 17 progressor patients.

The rearrangement combines TRBV27 with TRBJ2-7, and 7 bases in between align with TRBD1. Sequences were derived from peripheral blood mononuclear cells (PBMCs), sampled at new diagnosis, from a patient treated with antithyroid drugs. The receptor was derived from a woman aged 50 to 60 with Graves disease. Donor details come from another sample of the same person, matched by shared clones. The CDR3: CASSHRGGYEQYF. The sequenced DNA is TGTGCCAGCAGTCACAGGGGCGGTTACGAGCAGTACTTC.